The 3 T cell receptor beta chains reported below all come from one sample, sequenced in a study of blood T cell repertoires in COVID-19 (dated by TCRdb to between 2020 and 2021). The method was the immunoSEQ multiplex PCR assay. In its TCRdb copy, this immuneACCESS table keeps in-frame sequences only and misses some clones. Where compared with another copy, unresolved V genes explain less than half of these, and the others have no known cause. The sample table records 150,000 or so clones; 91% of these occur just once. The ten largest clonotypes hold 0.5% to 0.55% of the sample. What was sequenced was peripheral blood. These receptors were taken from a man aged 45 to 65 with acute or convalescent COVID-19.

The V call is TRBV7-9, the J call TRBJ1-1, with TRBD1 as a possible D gene (5 bases). The V gene lost 5 bases and the J gene lost 4 bases, with 14 bases spanning the gap. Germline V lookup: CDR1 SEHNR, CDR2 FQNEAQ (reference sequence). CDR3 length: 14 amino acids. The CDR3 region has the DNA TGTGCCAGCAGCCCCTCCGCAGGGTCCACTGAAGCTTTCTTT. This sequence encodes CASSPSAGSTEAFF. Using reference TRBV7-9 and TRBJ1-1 for the parts outside the CDR3, the full variable domain is DTGVSQNPRHKITKRGQNVTFRCDPISEHNRLYWYRQTLGQGPEFLTYFQNEAQLEKSRLLSDRFSAERPKGSFSTLEIQRTEQGDSAMYLCASSPSAGSTEAFFGQGTRLTVV.

The chain links TRBV5-1 to TRBJ2-7, with 9 bases identical to TRBD1. V shed 4 bases and J 7 bases; nucleotides not matched to a gene: 15. Per the germline V gene, CDR1 is SGHRS and CDR2 is YFSETQ. This CDR3 is 16 amino acids long. The CDR3 is CASSLRGQGRGEEQYF. CDR3 sequence (DNA): TGCGCCAGCAGCCTCCGGGGACAGGGACGGGGTGAGGAGCAGTACTTC. Full variable domain (missing parts from reference TRBV5-1 and TRBJ2-7): KAGVTQTPRYLIKTRGQQVTLSCSPISGHRSVSWYQQTPGQGLQFLFEYFSETQRNKGNFPGRFSGRQFSNSRSEMNVSTLELGDSALYLCASSLRGQGRGEEQYFGPGTRLTVT.

The genes are TRBV27 and TRBJ2-7, with 12 bases lining up with TRBD2. The germline V gene has CDR1 MNHEY and CDR2 SMNVEV (reference sequence). V lost 4 bases, J lost 3 bases, and 4 bases stayed unmatched. The CDR3 sequence is 15 residues long. The CDR3 region is CASSSGTSGYYEQYF. In nucleotides, the CDR3 is TGTGCCAGCAGTTCCGGGACTAGCGGGTACTACGAGCAGTACTTC.